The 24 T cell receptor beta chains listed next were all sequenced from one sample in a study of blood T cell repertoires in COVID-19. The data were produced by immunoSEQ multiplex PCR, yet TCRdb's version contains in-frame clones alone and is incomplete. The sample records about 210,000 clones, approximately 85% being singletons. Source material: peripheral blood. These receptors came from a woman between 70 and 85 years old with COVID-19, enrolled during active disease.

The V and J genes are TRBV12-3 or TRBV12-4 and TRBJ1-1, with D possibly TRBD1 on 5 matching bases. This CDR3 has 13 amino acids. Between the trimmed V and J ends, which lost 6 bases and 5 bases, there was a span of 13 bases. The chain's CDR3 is CASSATGVTEAFF. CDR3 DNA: TGTGCCAGCAGCGCTACAGGTGTAACTGAAGCTTTCTTT.

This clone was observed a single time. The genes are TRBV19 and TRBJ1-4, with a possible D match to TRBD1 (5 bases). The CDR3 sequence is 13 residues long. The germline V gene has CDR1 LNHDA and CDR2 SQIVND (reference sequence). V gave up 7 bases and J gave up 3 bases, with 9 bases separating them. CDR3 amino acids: CASMTGANEKLFF. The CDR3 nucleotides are TGTGCCAGTATGACGGGGGCTAATGAAAAACTGTTTTTT. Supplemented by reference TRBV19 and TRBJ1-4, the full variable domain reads DGGITQSPKYLFRKEGQNVTLSCEQNLNHDAMYWYRQDPGQGLRLIYYSQIVNDFQKGDIAEGYSVSREKKESFPLTVTSAQKNPTAFYLCASMTGANEKLFFGSGTQLSVL.

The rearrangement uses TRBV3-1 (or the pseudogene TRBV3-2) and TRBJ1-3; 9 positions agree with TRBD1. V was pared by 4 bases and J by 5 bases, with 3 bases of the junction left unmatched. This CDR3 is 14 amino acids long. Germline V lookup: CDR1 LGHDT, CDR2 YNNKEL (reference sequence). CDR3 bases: TGTGCCAGCAGCCCCGGGACAGGGAGAAACACCATATATTTT. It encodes CASSPGTGRNTIYF.

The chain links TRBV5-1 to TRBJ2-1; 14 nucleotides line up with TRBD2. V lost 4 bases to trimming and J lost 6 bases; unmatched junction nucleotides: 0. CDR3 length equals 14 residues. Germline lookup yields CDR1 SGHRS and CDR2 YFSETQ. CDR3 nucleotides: TGCGCCAGCAGCGGGACTAGCGGGGGCAATGAGCAGTTCTTC. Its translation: CASSGTSGGNEQFF. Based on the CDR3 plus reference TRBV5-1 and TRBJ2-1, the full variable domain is KAGVTQTPRYLIKTRGQQVTLSCSPISGHRSVSWYQQTPGQGLQFLFEYFSETQRNKGNFPGRFSGRQFSNSRSEMNVSTLELGDSALYLCASSGTSGGNEQFFGPGTRLTVL.

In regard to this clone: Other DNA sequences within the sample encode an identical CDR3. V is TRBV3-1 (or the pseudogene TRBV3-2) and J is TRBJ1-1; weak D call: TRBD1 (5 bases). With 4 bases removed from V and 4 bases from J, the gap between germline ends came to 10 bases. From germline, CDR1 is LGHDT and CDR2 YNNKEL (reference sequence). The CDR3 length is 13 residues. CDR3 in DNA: TGTGCCAGCAGCCCCGGGCAGGGCACTGAAGCTTTCTTT. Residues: CASSPGQGTEAFF.

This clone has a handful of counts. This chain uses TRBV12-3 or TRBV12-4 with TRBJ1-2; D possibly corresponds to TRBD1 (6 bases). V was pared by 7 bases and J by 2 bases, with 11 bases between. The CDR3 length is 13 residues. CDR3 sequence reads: CASTNRVNYGYTF. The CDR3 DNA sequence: TGTGCCAGCACCAACAGGGTCAACTATGGCTACACCTTC.

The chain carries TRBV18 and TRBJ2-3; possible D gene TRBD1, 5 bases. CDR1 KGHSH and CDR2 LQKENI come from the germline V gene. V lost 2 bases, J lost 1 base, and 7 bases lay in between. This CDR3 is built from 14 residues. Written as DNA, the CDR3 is TGTGCCAGCTCACCAGTGACAGGCACAGATACGCAGTATTTT. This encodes CASSPVTGTDTQYF.

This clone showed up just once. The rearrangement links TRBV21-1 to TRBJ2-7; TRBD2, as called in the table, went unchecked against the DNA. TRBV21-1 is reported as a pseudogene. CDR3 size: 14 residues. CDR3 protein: CASIPGSSAYEQYF. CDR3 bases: TGTGCCAGCATCCCTGGCTCAAGCGCCTACGAGCAGTACTTC.

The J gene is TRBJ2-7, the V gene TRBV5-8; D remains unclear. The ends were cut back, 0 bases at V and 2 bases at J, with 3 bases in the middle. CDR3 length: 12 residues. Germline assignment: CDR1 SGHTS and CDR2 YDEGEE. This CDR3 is CASSLAAYEQYF. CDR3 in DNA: TGTGCCAGCAGCTTGGCCGCCTACGAGCAGTACTTC.

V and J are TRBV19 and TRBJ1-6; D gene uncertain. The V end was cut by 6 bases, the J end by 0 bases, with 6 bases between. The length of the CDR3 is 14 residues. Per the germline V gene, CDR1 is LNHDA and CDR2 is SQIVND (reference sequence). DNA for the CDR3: TGTGCCAGTAGCGCGAGCTCCTATAATTCACCCCTCCACTTT. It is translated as CASSASSYNSPLHF. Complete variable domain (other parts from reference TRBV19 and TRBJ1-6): DGGITQSPKYLFRKEGQNVTLSCEQNLNHDAMYWYRQDPGQGLRLIYYSQIVNDFQKGDIAEGYSVSREKKESFPLTVTSAQKNPTAFYLCASSASSYNSPLHFGNGTRLTVT.

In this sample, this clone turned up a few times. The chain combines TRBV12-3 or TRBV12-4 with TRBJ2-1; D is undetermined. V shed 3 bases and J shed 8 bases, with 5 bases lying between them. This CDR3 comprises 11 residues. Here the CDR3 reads CASSFEDEQFF. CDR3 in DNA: TGTGCCAGCAGTTTTGAGGATGAGCAGTTCTTC.

The CDR3 region has the DNA TGTGCCAGTAGGACGGACAGGGGGCGCAGAGGTGGCTACACCTTC. Translated: CASRTDRGRRGGYTF. The chain is built from TRBV19 and TRBJ1-2; 11 bases fit TRBD1. Germline CDR1 is LNHDA and CDR2 is SQIVND (reference sequence). Trimming removed 6 bases from V and 7 bases from J; junction bases left unmatched: 10. The CDR3 is 15 residues long.

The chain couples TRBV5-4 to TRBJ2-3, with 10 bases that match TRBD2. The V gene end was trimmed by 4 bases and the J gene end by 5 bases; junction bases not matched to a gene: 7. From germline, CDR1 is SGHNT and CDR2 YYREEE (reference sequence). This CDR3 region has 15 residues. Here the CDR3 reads CASSRSGRGIDTQYF. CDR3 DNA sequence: TGTGCCAGCAGCCGAAGCGGGAGGGGTATAGATACGCAGTATTTT.

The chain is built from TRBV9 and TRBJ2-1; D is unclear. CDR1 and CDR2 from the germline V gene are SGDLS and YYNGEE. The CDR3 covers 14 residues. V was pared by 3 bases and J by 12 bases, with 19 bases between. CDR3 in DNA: TGTGCCAGCAGCGGTACCTCATCCCGAGCTGGGCAGTTCTTC. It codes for CASSGTSSRAGQFF.

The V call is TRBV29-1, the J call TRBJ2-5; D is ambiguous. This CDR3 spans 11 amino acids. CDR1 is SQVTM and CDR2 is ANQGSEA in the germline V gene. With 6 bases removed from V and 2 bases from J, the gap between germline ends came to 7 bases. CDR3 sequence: CSVLIQETQYF. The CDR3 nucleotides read TGCAGCGTCCTTATACAAGAGACCCAGTACTTC.

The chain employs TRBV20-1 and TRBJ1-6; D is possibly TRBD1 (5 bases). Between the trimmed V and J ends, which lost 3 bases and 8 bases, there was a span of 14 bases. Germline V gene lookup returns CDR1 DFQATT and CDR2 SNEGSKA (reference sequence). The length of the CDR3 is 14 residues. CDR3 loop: CSASKGQGDSPLHF. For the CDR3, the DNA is TGCAGTGCTAGTAAGGGGCAGGGCGATTCACCCCTCCACTTT.

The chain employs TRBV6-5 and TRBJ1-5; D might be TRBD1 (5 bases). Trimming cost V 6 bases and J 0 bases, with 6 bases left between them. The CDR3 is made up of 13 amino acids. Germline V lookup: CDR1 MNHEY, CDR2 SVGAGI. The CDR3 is CASRQDSNQPQHF. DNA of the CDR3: TGTGCCAGCAGACAGGATAGCAATCAGCCCCAGCATTTT.

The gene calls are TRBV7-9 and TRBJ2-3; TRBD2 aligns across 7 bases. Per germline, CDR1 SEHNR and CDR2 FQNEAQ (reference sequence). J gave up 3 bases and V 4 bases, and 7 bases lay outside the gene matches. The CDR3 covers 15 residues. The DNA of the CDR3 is TGTGCCAGCAGCTCCAAACTCGGGGGGACAGATACGCAGTATTTT. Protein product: CASSSKLGGTDTQYF.

CDR3 sequence (DNA): TGTGCCAGCAGTGAAATGCGGGCGACAATCTCCTACGAGCAGTACTTC. Amino acid sequence: CASSEMRATISYEQYF. The chain is built from TRBV2 and TRBJ2-7; D perhaps matches TRBD2 (5 bases). Trimming removed 2 bases from V and 0 bases from J, with 14 bases in between. Germline assignment: CDR1 SNHLY and CDR2 FYNNEI. CDR3 length: 16 residues.

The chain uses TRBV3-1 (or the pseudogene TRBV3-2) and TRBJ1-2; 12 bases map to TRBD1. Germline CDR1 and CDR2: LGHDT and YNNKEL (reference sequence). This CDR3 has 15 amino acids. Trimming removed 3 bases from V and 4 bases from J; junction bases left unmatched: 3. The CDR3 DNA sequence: TGTGCCAGCAGCCAGGGGACAGGGGGCACCTATGGCTACACCTTC. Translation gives CASSQGTGGTYGYTF.

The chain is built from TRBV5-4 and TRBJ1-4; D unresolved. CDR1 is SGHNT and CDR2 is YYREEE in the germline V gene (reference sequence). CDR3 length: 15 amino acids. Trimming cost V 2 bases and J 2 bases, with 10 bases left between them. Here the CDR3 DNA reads TGTGCCAGCAGCTTAACGGGAGGTACTAATGAAAAACTGTTTTTT. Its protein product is CASSLTGGTNEKLFF.

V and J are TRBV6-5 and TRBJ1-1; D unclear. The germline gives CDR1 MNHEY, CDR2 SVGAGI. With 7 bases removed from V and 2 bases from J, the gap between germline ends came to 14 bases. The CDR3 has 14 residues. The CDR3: CASTQSTANTEAFF. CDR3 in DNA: TGTGCCAGCACCCAAAGTACAGCCAACACTGAAGCTTTCTTT.

CDR3 sequence reads: CASSLFAGVTSYEQYF. CDR3 nucleotide sequence: TGTGCCAGCAGCTTGTTTGCGGGGGTTACCTCCTACGAGCAGTACTTC. The V gene is TRBV5-8, the J gene TRBJ2-7; TRBD2 matches 7 bases. Looked up from germline, CDR1 is SGHTS and CDR2 is YDEGEE. The CDR3 sequence is 16 residues long. The J segment lost 0 bases and the V segment lost 1 base, leaving 7 bases of the junction unmatched.

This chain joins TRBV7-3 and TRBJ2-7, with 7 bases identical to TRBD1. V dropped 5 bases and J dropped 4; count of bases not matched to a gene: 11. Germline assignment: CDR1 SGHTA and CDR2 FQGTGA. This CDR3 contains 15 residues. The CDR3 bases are TGTGCCAGCAGCCAGGGACAGACGGGGCCTTACGAGCAGTACTTC. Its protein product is CASSQGQTGPYEQYF.